These 26 T cell receptor beta chains share one sample of origin, sequenced in a study of cytomegalovirus exposure and HLA in healthy donors. PCR was performed using 60 Vbeta and 13 Jbeta primers. Assay used: immunoSEQ multiplex PCR; TCRdb lists only in-frame clones, some missing. The sample lists 55,000 to 80,000 clones, approximately 70% seen once, with about 20% in the top ten. The sequenced sample was PBMCs. The source is a man in his forties in good health and CMV-seropositive.

The V call is TRBV30, the J call TRBJ2-5; D is perhaps TRBD2 (6 bases). The CDR3 consists of 14 residues. V lost 3 bases to trimming and J lost 4 bases, with 15 bases between them. The germline V gene has CDR1 GTSNPN and CDR2 SVGIG (reference sequence). As DNA, the CDR3 is TGTGCCTGGAGCCCTCGGGGGTATGGAGAGACCCAGTACTTC. Its protein product is CAWSPRGYGETQYF.

This clone has a handful of counts. The chain carries TRBV5-1 and TRBJ1-2; D is possibly TRBD1 (5 bases). Looked up from germline, CDR1 is SGHRS and CDR2 is YFSETQ. V lost 0 bases and J 6 bases, leaving 9 bases between the germline ends. The CDR3 sequence is 13 residues long. The DNA of the CDR3 is TGCGCCAGCAGCTTGGGGGGCATCGATGGCTACACCTTC. Its protein is CASSLGGIDGYTF.

V usage is TRBV5-6 and J usage is TRBJ2-1, with D possibly TRBD2 on 7 matching bases. The CDR3 totals 17 residues. Looked up from germline, CDR1 is SGHDT and CDR2 is YYEEEE. V shed 0 bases and J shed 4 bases, with 17 bases lying between them. The CDR3 region is CASSLDVLGGPYNEQFF. In DNA form, the CDR3 reads TGTGCCAGCAGCTTGGATGTGTTGGGGGGGCCTTACAATGAGCAGTTCTTC.

This chain joins TRBV5-5 and TRBJ2-1, with 7 bases aligning to TRBD1. This CDR3 spans 15 amino acids. Germline loops: CDR1 SGHKS, CDR2 YYEKEE (reference sequence). The trim removed 0 bases at V and 4 bases at J, leaving 4 bases unmatched. CDR3 loop: CASSLGTGTYNEQFF. CDR3 nucleotides: TGTGCCAGCAGCTTGGGGACAGGCACGTACAATGAGCAGTTCTTC.

This clone came up a few times. V gene TRBV6-5 combines with J gene TRBJ2-4; D is possibly TRBD1 (5 bases). The CDR3 spans 14 residues. Germline-derived CDR1 and CDR2 are MNHEY and SVGAGI. Trimming cost V 6 bases and J 3 bases, with 12 bases left between them. The CDR3 DNA reads TGTGCCAGCAGGCGACAGAACCTCAAAAACATTCAGTACTTC. As protein: CASRRQNLKNIQYF.

This chain connects TRBV28 to TRBJ2-1; D gene uncertain. V shed 5 bases and J shed 4 bases, with 3 bases lying between them. CDR3 size: 11 residues. The germline gives CDR1 MDHEN, CDR2 SYDVKM. The CDR3 loop is CASSRYNEQFF. The CDR3 DNA is TGTGCCAGCAGTCGGTACAATGAGCAGTTCTTC.

In this sample, this clone turned up a few times. The rearrangement links TRBV29-1 to TRBJ2-3, with D perhaps TRBD2 (6 bases). CDR1 is SQVTM, CDR2 ANQGSEA, per germline. CDR3 length: 13 residues. V was clipped by 3 bases and J by 5 bases, with 12 bases between them. CDR3 nucleotide sequence: TGCAGCGTTGAGGGGGGACGCCTAGATACGCAGTATTTT. It is translated as CSVEGGRLDTQYF.

This clone turned up a few times. CDR3 sequence (DNA): TGTGCCAGCAGTCAGCCGGGGAACGAGCAGTACTTC. Translation: CASSQPGNEQYF. The rearrangement uses TRBV6-5 and TRBJ2-7, with a possible D match to TRBD2 (5 bases). The CDR3 length is 12 residues. V was clipped by 5 bases and J by 5 bases, with 10 bases between them. Germline V gene lookup returns CDR1 MNHEY and CDR2 SVGAGI.

The chain links TRBV6-6 to TRBJ1-1, with TRBD1 as a possible D gene (6 bases). Germline assignment: CDR1 MNHNY and CDR2 SVGAGI (reference sequence). With 3 bases removed from V and 1 base from J, the gap between germline ends came to 12 bases. This CDR3 is built from 15 residues. The CDR3 sequence: CASSYGRTANTEAFF. CDR3 sequence (DNA): TGTGCCAGCAGTTATGGACGGACAGCGAACACTGAAGCTTTCTTT.

This clone has just a few counts. The chain couples TRBV10-1 to TRBJ1-4; D remains ambiguous. V was shortened by 0 bases and J by 1 base, with 12 bases between the two germline ends. CDR3 length equals 17 residues. Germline-derived CDR1 and CDR2 are WNHNN and SYGVQD (reference sequence). The CDR3 DNA reads as TGCGCCAGCAGTGAGTCTCGAGGATTGGGAACTAATGAAAAACTGTTTTTT. Encoded protein: CASSESRGLGTNEKLFF.

The chain combines TRBV10-3 with TRBJ2-5; unclear D gene. Germline lookup yields CDR1 ENHRY and CDR2 SYGVKD. V dropped 6 bases and J dropped 1 base, with 9 bases sitting between them. The CDR3 extends over 13 amino acids. The CDR3 DNA reads TGTGCCATCAGGAGTCAAGCCCAAGAGACCCAGTACTTC. As protein: CAIRSQAQETQYF.

This clone has only a few counts. The J gene is TRBJ1-2, the V gene TRBV7-2; the D is unclear. The CDR3 is 12 amino acids. CDR1 is SGHTA and CDR2 is FQGNSA in the germline V gene. V was pared by 0 bases and J by 10 bases, with 9 bases between. The CDR3 nucleotides read TGTGCCAGCAGCTTAGCTAGGCAGGTCTACACCTTC. Translated: CASSLARQVYTF. The full variable domain, completed using reference TRBV7-2 and TRBJ1-2, is GAGVSQSPSNKVTEKGKDVELRCDPISGHTALYWYRQSLGQGLEFLIYFQGNSAPDKSGLPSDRFSAERTGGSVSTLTIQRTQQEDSAVYLCASSLARQVYTFGSGTRLTVV.

The chain joins TRBV5-4 to TRBJ2-3; a weak D match, TRBD2 (5 bases). The CDR3 is 14 residues long. Germline CDR1 reads SGHNT; CDR2 reads YYREEE (reference sequence). Trimming left V 3 bases short and J 3 bases short, with 11 bases between. In DNA, the CDR3 is TGTGCCAGCAGCTCCGGGGTTTTTACAGATACGCAGTATTTT. Translation gives CASSSGVFTDTQYF.

The V call is TRBV5-1, the J call TRBJ1-1; D not certain. V dropped 4 bases and J dropped 4 bases, with 20 bases sitting between them. CDR1 is SGHRS and CDR2 is YFSETQ in the germline V gene. This CDR3 comprises 16 residues. This CDR3 reads CASSPSQLRVGTEAFF. The CDR3, as DNA: TGCGCCAGCAGCCCATCCCAATTGCGCGTCGGCACTGAAGCTTTCTTT.

The J gene is TRBJ2-3, the V gene TRBV7-3, with D tentatively TRBD2 (6 bases). Germline loops: CDR1 SGHTA, CDR2 FQGTGA. V shed 4 bases and J shed 0 bases, with 11 bases lying between them. The CDR3 sequence is 15 residues long. CDR3 DNA: TGTGCCAGCAGCTCGTCCGGGAGAAGCACAGATACGCAGTATTTT. It codes for CASSSSGRSTDTQYF.

This rearrangement joins TRBV5-1 to TRBJ2-3, with a tentative D call TRBD2 (6 bases). From germline, CDR1 is SGHRS and CDR2 YFSETQ. V lost 0 bases and J lost 2, with 22 bases in between. The CDR3 is made up of 19 amino acids. For the CDR3, the DNA is TGCGCCAGCAGCTTGGCTACTGGGGAGGCGACAGTGAACACAGATACGCAGTATTTT. It encodes CASSLATGEATVNTDTQYF.

The V and J genes are TRBV28 and TRBJ1-4; the D gene is possibly TRBD1 (6 bases). In germline, CDR1 is MDHEN, CDR2 SYDVKM. The CDR3 runs to 14 residues. The V and J ends lost 7 bases and 4 bases respectively, with 13 bases between them. The CDR3 protein is CASTGGRGNEKLFF. The CDR3 region has the DNA TGTGCCAGCACCGGGGGGCGGGGTAATGAAAAACTGTTTTTT.

The J gene is TRBJ2-1, the V gene TRBV19; 7 bases are a match to TRBD1. V dropped 4 bases and J dropped 4; count of bases not matched to a gene: 10. This CDR3 contains 16 residues. In germline, CDR1 is LNHDA, CDR2 SQIVND (reference sequence). The CDR3 here is CASSRTGPPSYNEQFF. Here the CDR3 DNA reads TGTGCCAGTAGTAGGACAGGTCCACCCTCTTACAATGAGCAGTTCTTC.

This chain connects TRBV6-4 to TRBJ2-2; 9 nucleotides agree with TRBD1. Germline CDR1 reads MRHNA; CDR2 reads SNTAGT. This CDR3 comprises 15 residues. V gave up 6 bases and J gave up 3 bases; unmatched junction bases: 5. In DNA, the CDR3 is TGTGCCAGCAGAAAGACAGGGGGGGACACCGGGGAGCTGTTTTTT. Translated: CASRKTGGDTGELFF.

V and J are TRBV30 and TRBJ1-2; TRBD1 matches at 8 bases. The CDR3 has 13 amino acids. The germline V gene encodes CDR1 GTSNPN and CDR2 SVGIG (reference sequence). Germline trimming cut 4 bases from V and 8 bases from J; bases unmatched to any gene: 9. In nucleotides, the CDR3 is TGTGCCTGGACAGATCAGGGGGCCTGGGGCTACACCTTC. Protein sequence: CAWTDQGAWGYTF.

The chain joins TRBV7-6 to TRBJ2-7, with 7 positions matching TRBD2. CDR3 length: 14 amino acids. V lost 5 bases and J lost 2; bases outside the gene matches: 6. CDR1 is SGHVS and CDR2 is FNYEAQ in the germline V gene. The CDR3 DNA reads as TGTGCCAGCAGCCCTGGACTAGGGGCCTACGAGCAGTACTTC. It yields the protein CASSPGLGAYEQYF.

The chain is built from TRBV5-1 and TRBJ2-5, with TRBD1 matching 7 bases. The V gene's germline CDR1 is SGHRS and CDR2 YFSETQ. The CDR3 has 17 amino acids. Germline trimming cut 2 bases from V and 4 bases from J; bases unmatched to any gene: 14. CDR3 nucleotide sequence: TGCGCCAGCAGCTTTCGAACAGGGGCTCAGGTGGGAGAGACCCAGTACTTC. Translating it yields CASSFRTGAQVGETQYF.

The genes are TRBV4-2 and TRBJ2-7, with D possibly being TRBD1 (5 bases). V lost 1 base, J lost 3 bases, and 16 bases lay in between. Germline V gene data show CDR1 as LGHNA and CDR2 as YNFKEQ. The CDR3 spans 16 residues. CDR3 sequence (DNA): TGTGCCAGCAGCCAAGGTCGTGAGACAGCAGTCTACGAGCAGTACTTC. This translates into CASSQGRETAVYEQYF.

The chain is built from TRBV11-2 and TRBJ1-2; 7 bases map to TRBD1. After removal of 3 bases from V and 5 bases from J, the junction contained 15 bases not matched to a gene. CDR1 is SGHAT and CDR2 is FQNNGV in the germline V gene. The CDR3 is made up of 17 amino acids. The CDR3 sequence: CASSLWGSGQRPYGYTF. The CDR3, as DNA: TGTGCCAGCAGCTTGTGGGGGTCGGGACAGCGACCTTATGGCTACACCTTC.

The chain has TRBV4-1 and TRBJ1-2; 10 nucleotides line up with TRBD1. After removal of 4 bases from V and 5 bases from J, the junction contained 1 base not matched to a gene. The CDR3 consists of 13 residues. Germline assignment: CDR1 MGHRA and CDR2 YSYEKL. The CDR3 bases are TGCGCCAGCAGCCCGGGACAGGGGTATGGCTACACCTTC. Translating gives CASSPGQGYGYTF.

At least ten counts were recorded for this clone. The genes are TRBV4-3 and TRBJ2-2; a possible D gene is TRBD2 (6 bases). V was pared by 0 bases and J by 6 bases, with 17 bases between. Germline V gives CDR1 LGHNA, CDR2 YSLEER. The length of the CDR3 is 17 residues. The CDR3 sequence is CASSQDAGTSLPGELFF. As DNA, the CDR3 is TGCGCCAGCAGCCAAGACGCCGGGACTTCTCTCCCCGGGGAGCTGTTTTTT.